These 32 T cell receptor beta chains originate from one sample sequenced in a study of CD8+ T cells in alopecia areata (dated by TCRdb to between 2017 and 2018). The time point tag for this specimen amounts to: baseline before oral tofacitinib. Library preparation used the immunoSEQ multiplex PCR assay. RNA was extracted from all samples and reverse transcribed into cDNA as template for TCR sequencing. Held by TCRdb, this immuneACCESS table contains in-frame sequences only and omits some clones. Under half of the omission traces to an unresolved V gene where checked; the cause of the rest is unknown. The sample data list about 130,000 clones, and 45% to 50% of these were observed just once. Jointly, the top ten make up around 20% of the sample. Source: CD8+ T cells sorted from blood, taken at week 0. All receptors derive from a human donor with alopecia areata.

V usage is TRBV4-1 and J usage is TRBJ1-1, with a possible D match to TRBD1 (5 bases). The CDR3 consists of 12 residues. Trimming cost V 5 bases and J 7 bases, with 11 bases left between them. Germline V gene lookup returns CDR1 MGHRA and CDR2 YSYEKL. CDR3: CASSSGAFEAFF. The DNA for the CDR3 is TGCGCCAGCAGCTCCGGGGCGTTTGAAGCTTTCTTT.

The genes are TRBV6-6 and TRBJ1-1, with a weak D call TRBD1 (6 bases). The germline V gene has CDR1 MNHNY and CDR2 SVGAGI (reference sequence). Between the trimmed V and J ends, which lost 6 bases and 1 base, there was a span of 12 bases. The CDR3 has 14 amino acids. The CDR3 loop reads CASRQRGGNTEAFF. CDR3 bases: TGTGCCAGCAGACAAAGGGGGGGGAACACTGAAGCTTTCTTT.

The chain combines TRBV29-1 with TRBJ2-7; 7 nucleotides line up with TRBD1. The CDR3 contains 12 residues. V gave up 3 bases and J gave up 6 bases; unmatched junction bases: 5. Germline CDR1 reads SQVTM; CDR2 reads ANQGSEA. In DNA form, the CDR3 reads TGCAGCGTTGAGGTGACAGGGTCCGAGCAGTACTTC. The encoded protein is CSVEVTGSEQYF.

The chain has TRBV27 and TRBJ1-1, with D possibly TRBD1 on 5 matching bases. The CDR3 covers 16 residues. Trimming left V 6 bases short and J 7 bases short, with 24 bases between. The germline V gene encodes CDR1 MNHEY and CDR2 SMNVEV (reference sequence). The CDR3 DNA reads as TGTGCCAGCAGCCCGAGGGGAGTAGGGTATCCGGTTGAAGCTTTCTTT. It encodes CASSPRGVGYPVEAFF.

CDR3 loop: CASSLEDRGKGYGYTF. The DNA for the CDR3 is TGTGCCAGCAGCTTGGAGGACAGGGGTAAAGGCTATGGCTACACCTTC. The V gene is TRBV5-6, the J gene TRBJ1-2; 9 bases are shared with TRBD1. The CDR3 runs 16 residues. J was trimmed by 4 bases and V by 0 bases; bases with no gene match: 7. Germline V gives CDR1 SGHDT, CDR2 YYEEEE.

This chain uses TRBV6-5 with TRBJ1-1; D remains unclear. Trimming shortened V by 6 bases and J by 1 base, and 12 bases separated the two germline ends. The CDR3 consists of 14 residues. In germline, CDR1 is MNHEY, CDR2 SVGAGI. The CDR3 reads CASSSGGWNTEAFF. CDR3 in DNA: TGTGCCAGCAGCTCAGGCGGATGGAACACTGAAGCTTTCTTT.

This chain joins TRBV5-6 and TRBJ2-7, with D hard to call. Germline V gene sequence: CDR1 SGHDT, CDR2 YYEEEE. V gave up 0 bases and J gave up 3 bases, with 7 bases separating them. CDR3 length: 13 residues. The chain's CDR3 is CASSLGAHYEQYF. The DNA for the CDR3 is TGTGCCAGCAGCTTGGGTGCGCACTACGAGCAGTACTTC.

This clone was observed a handful of times. The chain links TRBV19 to TRBJ1-1; tentatively, D is TRBD1 (6 bases). The CDR3 runs to 15 residues. Germline CDR1 LNHDA, CDR2 SQIVND (reference sequence). V gave up 7 bases and J gave up 1 base, with 16 bases separating them. DNA of the CDR3: TGTGCCAGTAACCAACAGGGAAGGGGGAACACTGAAGCTTTCTTT. Translated, it gives CASNQQGRGNTEAFF.

The rearrangement uses TRBV6-5 and TRBJ2-7; D is unresolved. This CDR3 is 13 amino acids long. Between the trimmed V and J ends, which lost 0 bases and 4 bases, there was a span of 7 bases. Germline values: CDR1 MNHEY, CDR2 SVGAGI. CDR3 in amino acids: CASSYSVHYEQYF. In nucleotides, the CDR3 is TGTGCCAGCAGTTACTCGGTTCATTACGAGCAGTACTTC.

The gene calls are TRBV27 and TRBJ1-5, with 7 bases aligning to TRBD1. Germline V gene sequence: CDR1 MNHEY, CDR2 SMNVEV (reference sequence). CDR3 length: 14 residues. J gave up 3 bases and V 5 bases, and 4 bases lay outside the gene matches. As DNA, the CDR3 is TGTGCCAGCAGTGTGACAGGGTTCAATCAGCCCCAGCATTTT. It encodes CASSVTGFNQPQHF.

This clone was detected a few times. This chain joins TRBV6-5 and TRBJ1-1; D is uncertain. Trimming left V 8 bases short and J 7 bases short, with 11 bases between. Germline V gene lookup returns CDR1 MNHEY and CDR2 SVGAGI. There are 11 residues in the CDR3. The CDR3 DNA follows: TGTGCCAGCGGATTTGGAAGTGAAGCTTTCTTT. Translating it yields CASGFGSEAFF.

This clone was seen a few times. The chain joins TRBV4-2 to TRBJ1-1; a possible D gene is TRBD1 (5 bases). This CDR3 spans 14 amino acids. Germline values: CDR1 LGHNA, CDR2 YNFKEQ. Trimming stripped 1 base from V and 1 base from J, with 7 bases between. The CDR3 protein is CASSQGGENTEAFF. The CDR3 DNA follows: TGTGCCAGCAGCCAAGGAGGGGAGAACACTGAAGCTTTCTTT.

Here the CDR3 reads CASSLELGAGDHEQFF. CDR3 in DNA: TGTGCCAGCAGCTTAGAGCTGGGCGCGGGTGACCATGAGCAGTTCTTC. The rearrangement links TRBV11-2 to TRBJ2-1; D perhaps matches TRBD2 (5 bases). This CDR3 comprises 16 residues. V was trimmed by 0 bases and J by 8 bases, leaving 17 bases between them. CDR1 and CDR2 from the germline V gene are SGHAT and FQNNGV.

This clone was seen only a few times. The chain recombines TRBV5-6 with TRBJ1-2; weak D call: TRBD1 (5 bases). Germline V gene lookup returns CDR1 SGHDT and CDR2 YYEEEE. This CDR3 contains 14 residues. Between the trimmed V and J ends, which lost 1 base and 5 bases, there was a span of 12 bases. CDR3 coding DNA: TGTGCCAGCAGCTTGCGGGACTCCCCTTATGGCTACACCTTC. Its protein is CASSLRDSPYGYTF.

V gene TRBV30 combines with J gene TRBJ1-6; 8 bases are a match to TRBD1. V dropped 3 bases and J dropped 7; count of bases not matched to a gene: 8. The CDR3 length is 15 residues. Germline CDR1 and CDR2: GTSNPN and SVGIG (reference sequence). This CDR3 is CAWRGRTGQNSPLHF. CDR3 DNA: TGTGCCTGGAGAGGCCGGACAGGGCAAAATTCACCCCTCCACTTT.

The sample holds a few counts of this clone. The chain combines TRBV7-9 with TRBJ2-7; perhaps TRBD1 as D (6 bases). Trimming cost V 5 bases and J 4 bases, with 15 bases left between them. The germline V gene encodes CDR1 SEHNR and CDR2 FQNEAQ (reference sequence). The CDR3 has 14 amino acids. CDR3 in amino acids: CASSAENREYEQYF. In DNA form, the CDR3 reads TGTGCCAGCAGCGCGGAAAACAGGGAGTACGAGCAGTACTTC.

In the case of this clone: Distinct nucleotide sequences in the sample also encode this CDR3. The rearrangement uses TRBV30 and TRBJ1-2; D may be TRBD1 (5 bases). With 0 bases removed from V and 4 bases from J, the gap between germline ends came to 9 bases. The length of the CDR3 is 13 residues. Germline assignment: CDR1 GTSNPN and CDR2 SVGIG (reference sequence). The CDR3, as DNA: TGTGCCTGGAGTGTTGGAGACAGCTATGGCTACACCTTC. Its protein is CAWSVGDSYGYTF.

The V and J genes are TRBV29-1 and TRBJ1-2; 7 nucleotides align to TRBD1. This CDR3 is 15 amino acids long. V was clipped by 4 bases and J by 1 base; unmatched bases: 9. Germline loops: CDR1 SQVTM, CDR2 ANQGSEA. The CDR3 sequence is CSVVVTGVFNYGYTF. The DNA of the CDR3 is TGCAGCGTTGTTGTTACAGGGGTTTTTAACTATGGCTACACCTTC.

The chain links TRBV15 to TRBJ2-3; D unresolved. The CDR3 runs 14 residues. Looked up from germline, CDR1 is LNHNV and CDR2 is YYDKDF (reference sequence). V lost 3 bases and J lost 4, with 11 bases in between. DNA for the CDR3: TGTGCCACCAGCAGGAGAGGTGGAGCAGATACGCAGTATTTT. Its translation: CATSRRGGADTQYF.

V gene TRBV27 combines with J gene TRBJ2-1, with D possibly matching TRBD1 (5 bases). The V gene lost 5 bases and the J gene lost 4 bases, with 12 bases spanning the gap. In germline, CDR1 is MNHEY, CDR2 SMNVEV (reference sequence). This CDR3 has 14 residues. As DNA, the CDR3 is TGTGCCAGCAGTAACACAGGTTCTTACAATGAGCAGTTCTTC. It encodes CASSNTGSYNEQFF.

This clone was seen only a few times. The V gene is TRBV7-9, the J gene TRBJ1-1; D is uncertain. Germline CDR1 SEHNR, CDR2 FQNEAQ (reference sequence). CDR3 length equals 17 residues. Trimming shortened V by 6 bases and J by 4 bases, and 24 bases separated the two germline ends. The CDR3 here is CASSQIPSRKGGTEAFF. CDR3 nucleotides: TGTGCCAGCAGTCAAATACCCTCTCGAAAGGGAGGCACTGAAGCTTTCTTT.

The chain has TRBV27 and TRBJ2-5; 7 bases agree with TRBD1. Germline-derived CDR1 and CDR2 are MNHEY and SMNVEV (reference sequence). With 0 bases clipped from V and 7 bases from J, the junction kept 8 bases outside the gene matches. The CDR3 runs to 15 residues. CDR3 sequence: CASSLSTGTVGTQYF. Here the CDR3 DNA reads TGTGCCAGCAGTTTATCTACCGGGACAGTGGGGACCCAGTACTTC.

The rearrangement links TRBV5-1 to TRBJ2-7; 7 positions agree with TRBD1. Trimming cost V 4 bases and J 2 bases; bases outside gene matches: 9. The CDR3 loop spans 15 amino acids. Germline-derived CDR1 and CDR2 are SGHRS and YFSETQ. The CDR3 sequence is CASSETGVDPYEQYF. CDR3 nucleotide sequence: TGCGCCAGCAGCGAAACAGGGGTCGACCCCTACGAGCAGTACTTC.

The chain couples TRBV4-3 to TRBJ1-1, with 8 bases matching TRBD1. This CDR3 region has 17 residues. The V segment lost 0 bases and the J segment 6 bases; nucleotides outside the gene matches: 12. Germline V CDR1 and CDR2: LGHNA, YSLEER. The CDR3 here is CASSQDYAEDRDAEAFF. DNA of the CDR3: TGCGCCAGCAGCCAAGACTACGCCGAGGACAGGGACGCTGAAGCTTTCTTT.

This clone has a single count. The genes are TRBV4-2 and TRBJ1-1; no definite D call. Trimming took 4 bases from V and 3 from J, leaving 24 bases between them. This CDR3 comprises 18 residues. The germline V gene encodes CDR1 LGHNA and CDR2 YNFKEQ. DNA for the CDR3: TGTGCCAGCAGCCCGACCATGGTTGGTAGCGAGTGGTACACTGAAGCTTTCTTT. Protein: CASSPTMVGSEWYTEAFF.

Worth noting for this clone: Other nucleotide sequences from this sample produce the same CDR3. V and J are TRBV30 and TRBJ1-1; D remains ambiguous. V gave up 2 bases and J gave up 1 base, with 8 bases separating them. The CDR3 covers 13 residues. CDR1 and CDR2 (germline): GTSNPN, SVGIG (reference sequence). CDR3 sequence: CAWSPQGNTEAFF. The CDR3 DNA reads as TGTGCCTGGAGTCCCCAAGGGAACACTGAAGCTTTCTTT. Full variable domain (missing parts from reference TRBV30 and TRBJ1-1): SQTIHQWPATLVQPVGSPLSLECTVEGTSNPNLYWYRQAAGRGLQLLFYSVGIGQISSEVPQNLSASRPQDRQFILSSKKLLLSDSGFYLCAWSPQGNTEAFFGQGTRLTVV.

This chain connects TRBV7-2 to TRBJ1-1; D not certain. This CDR3 has 14 amino acids. CDR1 and CDR2 (germline): SGHTA, FQGNSA. V shed 2 bases and J shed 1 base, with 8 bases lying between them. The CDR3 is CASSLRWGNTEAFF. DNA for the CDR3: TGTGCCAGCAGCTTAAGATGGGGGAACACTGAAGCTTTCTTT.

The table lists this clone with a few counts. It is unclear where the CDR3 begins or ends on the DNA, so no DNA is shown, and the CDR3 is as TCRdb lists it. The rearrangement joins TRBV4-1 to TRBJ1-4; the DNA was not compared with TRBD1, the D call given in the table. The length of the CDR3 is 16 amino acids, counting both ends. Germline V gene data show CDR1 as MGHRA and CDR2 as YSYEKL. The CDR3 sequence: CASSQFFGQRNEKLFF.

There are a few counts of this clone. V gene TRBV7-9 combines with J gene TRBJ1-1, with D perhaps matching TRBD1 (6 bases). V lost 1 base and J 6 bases, leaving 12 bases between the germline ends. CDR3 length: 14 amino acids. CDR1 is SEHNR, CDR2 FQNEAQ, per germline (reference sequence). The CDR3 loop is CASSLVLGGSEAFF. For the CDR3, the DNA is TGTGCCAGCAGCTTAGTGTTGGGGGGCTCTGAAGCTTTCTTT.

This chain's CDR3 is CASSLSRTGVYNEQFF. DNA for the CDR3: TGTGCCAGCAGCTTGTCCCGGACAGGAGTTTACAATGAGCAGTTCTTC. This rearrangement joins TRBV5-6 to TRBJ2-1, with 7 bases aligning to TRBD1. With 1 base clipped from V and 4 bases from J, the junction kept 8 bases outside the gene matches. From germline, CDR1 is SGHDT and CDR2 YYEEEE. The length of the CDR3 is 16 residues.

V is TRBV6-5 and J is TRBJ2-1, with D perhaps matching TRBD1 or TRBD2 (5 bases each). Germline V gene sequence: CDR1 MNHEY, CDR2 SVGAGI. Trimming stripped 4 bases from V and 1 base from J, with 8 bases between. The CDR3 contains 14 residues. Written as DNA, the CDR3 is TGTGCCAGCAGTTGGGGGTCATCCTACAATGAGCAGTTCTTC. This sequence encodes CASSWGSSYNEQFF.

This clone was found a few times. The gene calls are TRBV2 and TRBJ2-4; D not certain. Germline V lookup: CDR1 SNHLY, CDR2 FYNNEI. CDR3 length: 13 amino acids. V lost 3 bases and J lost 1, with 4 bases in between. The DNA for the CDR3 is TGTGCCAGCAGTGAGAGGGCCAAAAACATTCAGTACTTC. This gives the protein CASSERAKNIQYF. Based on the CDR3 plus reference TRBV2 and TRBJ2-4, the full variable domain is EPEVTQTPSHQVTQMGQEVILRCVPISNHLYFYWYRQILGQKVEFLVSFYNNEISEKSEIFDDQFSVERPDGSNFTLKIRSTKLEDSAMYFCASSERAKNIQYFGAGTRLSVL.